These 32 T cell receptor beta chains came from one sample sequenced in a study of T cells in Graves' hyperthyroidism and ophthalmopathy. TCR beta CDR3 region amplification was performed from RNA transcripts. Initially, a first-round RT-PCR of the TCR CDR3 employed the HTBI primer set. Each CDR3 protein is one row after TCRdb ran MiXCR on the multiplex PCR reads. The data contain over 45,000 distinct CDR3 sequences, approximately 48% of them seen just once; the ten biggest clones take up about 9%. The sequencing sample was made of blood. The receptors originated from a woman in her forties or fifties with Graves' ophthalmopathy.

The chain employs TRBV5-1 and TRBJ1-2; no reliable D call. Germline lookup yields CDR1 SGHRS and CDR2 YFSETQ. The CDR3 spans 12 residues. The V end lost 4 bases, the J end lost 5 bases, and 9 bases lay between the germline ends. CDR3 protein: CASSPIEYGYTF. CDR3 sequence (DNA): TGCGCCAGCAGCCCGATTGAGTATGGCTACACCTTC.

There are many counts of this clonotype. The rearrangement links TRBV27 to TRBJ2-3, with 11 bases matching TRBD2. V lost 7 bases to trimming and J lost 2 bases; unmatched junction nucleotides: 11. There are 17 residues in the CDR3. CDR1 and CDR2 from the germline V gene are MNHEY and SMNVEV (reference sequence). The CDR3 reads CASTQAGLAGFTDTQYF. DNA of the CDR3: TGTGCCAGCACCCAAGCCGGACTAGCGGGCTTCACAGATACGCAGTATTTT.

On this clonotype: This CDR3 fails to terminate in the conserved phenylalanine or tryptophan, so it likely reflects a read error. The chain is built from TRBV5-1 and TRBJ2-6, with no clear D. Trimming took 7 bases from V and 1 from J, leaving 12 bases between them. Germline V gene sequence: CDR1 SGHRS, CDR2 YFSETQ. The CDR3 has 15 amino acids. The CDR3: CASGSIQSGANVLTC. The DNA of the CDR3 is TGCGCCAGCGGCAGCATCCAATCTGGGGCCAACGTCCTGACTTGC.

This clonotype was counted at least ten times. The chain uses TRBV3-1 and TRBJ2-7; D gene ambiguous. The CDR3 length is 11 residues. Looked up from germline, CDR1 is LGHDT and CDR2 is YNNKEL (reference sequence). V lost 3 bases to trimming and J lost 6 bases, with 6 bases between them. The CDR3 sequence is CASSHGTEQYF. The CDR3 DNA is TGTGCCAGCAGCCATGGAACCGAGCAGTACTTC.

This rearrangement joins TRBV30 to TRBJ2-4; 8 bases map to TRBD2. This CDR3 comprises 15 residues. J was trimmed by 0 bases and V by 3 bases; bases with no gene match: 4. Germline V lookup: CDR1 GTSNPN, CDR2 SVGIG (reference sequence). The CDR3 protein is CAWRGLGLAKNIQYF. The DNA of the CDR3 is TGTGCCTGGAGGGGACTAGGACTAGCCAAAAACATTCAGTACTTC.

The table lists this clonotype with many counts. This chain uses TRBV5-1 with TRBJ2-2; no reliable D call. Germline assignment: CDR1 SGHRS and CDR2 YFSETQ. Trimming left V 0 bases short and J 2 bases short, with 8 bases between. The CDR3 loop spans 15 amino acids. CDR3 nucleotide sequence: TGCGCCAGCAGCTTGGCGGTCAGAAACACCGGGGAGCTGTTTTTT. This encodes CASSLAVRNTGELFF.

Judged by abundance, this clonotype is medium-sized. This rearrangement joins TRBV24-1 to TRBJ2-7; D is ambiguous. Trimming cost V 3 bases and J 5 bases, with 10 bases left between them. The CDR3 runs 13 residues. CDR1 KGHDR and CDR2 SFDVKD come from the germline V gene. Here the CDR3 DNA reads TGTGCCACCAGTGATGTTAGTACCCACGAGCAGTACTTC. It yields the protein CATSDVSTHEQYF.

There are many counts of this clonotype. The V gene is TRBV19, the J gene TRBJ2-3; TRBD1 matches 7 bases. The ends lost 4 bases at V and 10 bases at J; junction bases unmatched: 5. The CDR3 covers 12 residues. CDR1 LNHDA and CDR2 SQIVND come from the germline V gene (reference sequence). The CDR3 DNA reads TGTGCCAGTAGTACTGACAGGGTTTCGCAGTATTTT. It specifies CASSTDRVSQYF.

V gene TRBV10-3 combines with J gene TRBJ2-2, with 15 bases aligning to TRBD2. Germline CDR1 and CDR2: ENHRY and SYGVKD. The junction had 3 bases not matched to a gene; V was cut back by 3 bases and J by 1 base. The CDR3 extends over 18 amino acids. The CDR3 DNA reads TGTGCCATCAGTGACGGGACTAGCGGGGGGAAGAACACCGGGGAGCTGTTTTTT. Protein: CAISDGTSGGKNTGELFF.

This chain links TRBV7-2 with TRBJ2-1, with 10 bases aligning to TRBD2. The CDR3 has 15 amino acids. Germline trimming cut 5 bases from V and 9 bases from J; bases unmatched to any gene: 10. In germline, CDR1 is SGHTA, CDR2 FQGNSA. The CDR3 region has the DNA TGTGCCAGCAGCCCAACGGGACTAGCGAATGGTGAGCAGTTCTTC. Protein product: CASSPTGLANGEQFF. Variable domain in full (rest from reference TRBV7-2 and TRBJ2-1): GAGVSQSPSNKVTEKGKDVELRCDPISGHTALYWYRQSLGQGLEFLIYFQGNSAPDKSGLPSDRFSAERTGGSVSTLTIQRTQQEDSAVYLCASSPTGLANGEQFFGPGTRLTVL.

Comment on this clonotype: This may be a read error, as it is one base from a much larger clone. The chain links TRBV6-4 to TRBJ2-1; 7 nucleotides match TRBD2. Trimming took 1 base from V and 7 from J; bases not matched to a gene: 4. This CDR3 has 14 residues. CDR1 is MRHNA and CDR2 is SNTAGT in the germline V gene. The CDR3 is CASSDWGGENEQFF. The CDR3 DNA reads TGTGCCAGCAGTGACTGGGGAGGGGAGAATGAGCAGTTCTTC.

This clonotype was recorded a few times. The gene calls are TRBV7-2 and TRBJ2-3; the D is unclear. Germline CDR1 is SGHTA and CDR2 is FQGNSA. This CDR3 comprises 13 residues. Trimming took 1 base from V and 5 from J, leaving 7 bases between them. The CDR3 loop is CASSLDGVDTQYF. The CDR3 DNA is TGTGCCAGCAGCTTAGACGGTGTAGATACGCAGTATTTT.

This clonotype is medium-sized in the sample. The chain couples TRBV24-1 to TRBJ1-5, with TRBD1 identical over 7 bases. The length of the CDR3 is 12 residues. J gave up 1 base and V 10 bases, and 0 bases lay outside the gene matches. Germline lookup yields CDR1 KGHDR and CDR2 SFDVKD. The CDR3, as DNA: TGTGCCACGGGACAGAGCAATCAGCCCCAGCATTTT. It yields the protein CATGQSNQPQHF.

Notes on this clonotype: A much larger clone lies one base from this, so it may be a read error. The chain carries TRBV4-1 and TRBJ2-1; TRBD2 matches at 8 bases. Germline V gene data show CDR1 as MGHRA and CDR2 as YSYEKL. The CDR3 length is 16 residues. The CDR3 here is CASSQEPGLGFNEQLF. The CDR3 DNA sequence: TGCGCCAGCAGCCAAGAACCGGGACTAGGCTTCAATGAGCAGCTCTTC.

This chain joins TRBV18 and TRBJ2-5; TRBD1 might be the D (6 bases). Germline CDR1 reads KGHSH; CDR2 reads LQKENI. This CDR3 has 13 residues. V lost 1 base to trimming and J lost 3 bases, with 6 bases between them. The CDR3 nucleotides read TGTGCCAGCTCACCACGACAGGAAGAGACCCAGTACTTC. Encoded protein: CASSPRQEETQYF.

The chain combines TRBV5-1 with TRBJ1-1, with 12 nucleotides matching TRBD1. J lost 5 bases, V lost 4 bases, and 3 bases had no gene match. CDR1 is SGHRS and CDR2 is YFSETQ in the germline V gene. The CDR3 has 14 amino acids. This chain's CDR3 is CASSGTGGMTEAFF. CDR3 bases: TGCGCCAGCAGCGGGACAGGGGGCATGACTGAAGCTTTCTTT.

With respect to this clonotype: The germline gene is not matched at one end of the junction; a read error may be the cause. V and J are TRBV14 and TRBJ1-4, with D possibly TRBD1 on 5 matching bases. Germline V CDR1 and CDR2: SGHDN, FVKESK. The CDR3 runs 16 residues. The CDR3 bases are TGTGCCAGCAGCCTCCGACCAGGGTCAACTAATGAAGAACTGTTTTTT. It translates to CASSLRPGSTNEELFF. Together with reference TRBV14 and TRBJ1-4, the CDR3 gives the full variable domain: EAGVTQFPSHSVIEKGQTVTLRCDPISGHDNLYWYRRVMGKEIKFLLHFVKESKQDESGMPNNRFLAERTGGTYSTLKVQPAELEDSGVYFCASSLRPGSTNEELFFGSGTQLSVL.

This clonotype occurred many times. V usage is TRBV6-5 and J usage is TRBJ2-1; D gene unclear. There are 15 residues in the CDR3. V dropped 0 bases and J dropped 13 bases, with 19 bases sitting between them. Germline V CDR1 and CDR2: MNHEY, SVGAGI. The CDR3 DNA reads as TGTGCCAGCAGTTACTCGCGGAGTACGCGCCTCGGTCAGTTCTTC. Residues: CASSYSRSTRLGQFF.

This clonotype has a count of ten or more. This rearrangement joins TRBV28 to TRBJ2-7, with D hard to call. V lost 3 bases to trimming and J lost 4 bases, with 4 bases between them. Germline CDR1 and CDR2: MDHEN and SYDVKM. The CDR3 covers 11 residues. The CDR3 loop is CASSLRYEQYF. The CDR3, as DNA: TGTGCCAGCAGTTTGCGGTACGAGCAGTACTTC.

The sample holds many counts of this clonotype. The chain combines TRBV19 with TRBJ1-5, with unresolved D. Germline CDR1 LNHDA, CDR2 SQIVND (reference sequence). The V end lost 10 bases, the J end lost 6 bases, and 16 bases lay between the germline ends. CDR3 length equals 13 residues. Here the CDR3 reads CATALVSGQPQHF. CDR3 DNA: TGTGCCACAGCGCTGGTTTCTGGTCAGCCCCAGCATTTT.

This clonotype appeared many times. V is TRBV4-2 and J is TRBJ2-5; 7 bases agree with TRBD1. With V trimmed by 1 base and J by 3 bases, 2 bases remained unmatched. The CDR3 sequence is 14 residues long. Germline loops: CDR1 LGHNA, CDR2 YNFKEQ. The CDR3 protein is CASSQVQGKETQYF. DNA of the CDR3: TGTGCCAGCAGCCAAGTACAGGGGAAAGAGACCCAGTACTTC.

Ten or more counts support this clonotype. The V and J genes are TRBV12-5 and TRBJ2-7; 9 nucleotides match TRBD1. V shed 3 bases and J 3 bases; nucleotides not matched to a gene: 6. In germline, CDR1 is LGHNT, CDR2 FRNRAP. The CDR3 covers 15 residues. The CDR3 bases are TGTGCTAGTGGTTTTAGGGGACAGGGCCACTACGAGCAGTACTTC. It translates to CASGFRGQGHYEQYF.

The J gene is TRBJ2-5, the V gene TRBV28; TRBD2 matches at 7 bases. This CDR3 region has 15 residues. Trimming removed 0 bases from V and 5 bases from J; junction bases left unmatched: 6. The germline gives CDR1 MDHEN, CDR2 SYDVKM. DNA for the CDR3: TGTGCCAGCAGTTTATGGGGCGGGAGCAGTGAGACCCAGTACTTC. Amino acid sequence: CASSLWGGSSETQYF.

For this clonotype: A read error may account for a junction end that differs from germline. V gene TRBV20-1 combines with J gene TRBJ2-7, with D possibly TRBD2 on 5 matching bases. The CDR3 consists of 14 residues. Germline V CDR1 and CDR2: DFQATT, SNEGSKA (reference sequence). The CDR3 DNA is TGCAGTGCCAAGAGGGCAACGGGCTCCTACGAGCACTACTTC. It encodes CSAKRATGSYEHYF.

This clonotype appeared many times. V usage is TRBV5-6 and J usage is TRBJ2-7; D is perhaps TRBD1 (6 bases). This CDR3 has 15 amino acids. The V end was cut by 4 bases, the J end by 2 bases, with 16 bases between. CDR1 and CDR2 from the germline V gene are SGHDT and YYEEEE. CDR3 nucleotide sequence: TGTGCCAGCAGCGCCCAGGGGATTGGGGCCTACGAGCAGTACTTC. Protein product: CASSAQGIGAYEQYF.

This chain links TRBV20-1 with TRBJ2-3, with 9 bases fitting TRBD2. Trimming cost V 5 bases and J 6 bases; bases outside gene matches: 6. The CDR3 is 13 residues long. Germline-derived CDR1 and CDR2 are DFQATT and SNEGSKA (reference sequence). The CDR3: CSASLAGRDTQYF. DNA of the CDR3: TGCAGTGCTTCCCTAGCGGGACGGGATACGCAGTATTTT.

The sample holds many counts of this clonotype. The gene calls are TRBV9 and TRBJ1-2, with 9 bases identical to TRBD1. The CDR3 is 15 residues long. The trim removed 4 bases at V and 5 bases at J, leaving 9 bases unmatched. Germline CDR1 reads SGDLS; CDR2 reads YYNGEE. Here the CDR3 DNA reads TGTGCCAGCAGCACCAGGACAGGGGTGAGGTATGGCTACACCTTC. This sequence encodes CASSTRTGVRYGYTF. Full variable domain (missing parts from reference TRBV9 and TRBJ1-2): DSGVTQTPKHLITATGQRVTLRCSPRSGDLSVYWYQQSLDQGLQFLIQYYNGEERAKGNILERFSAQQFPDLHSELNLSSLELGDSALYFCASSTRTGVRYGYTFGSGTRLTVV.

This clonotype was recorded at least ten times. The chain is built from TRBV4-2 and TRBJ2-7; TRBD2 agrees at 7 bases. CDR1 LGHNA and CDR2 YNFKEQ come from the germline V gene. V was pared by 4 bases and J by 0 bases, with 3 bases of the junction left unmatched. The CDR3 has 14 residues. The CDR3 sequence: CASSPREDSYEQYF. CDR3 DNA: TGTGCCAGCAGCCCCCGGGAGGACTCCTACGAGCAGTACTTC.

The chain combines TRBV6-5 with TRBJ2-5, with 12 nucleotides matching TRBD1. This CDR3 has 16 amino acids. The germline V gene has CDR1 MNHEY and CDR2 SVGAGI. The trim removed 6 bases at V and 4 bases at J, leaving 9 bases unmatched. The CDR3 region has the DNA TGTGCCAGCAGGGGACAGGGGGCCGGGGACACAGAGACCCAGTACTTC. It encodes CASRGQGAGDTETQYF.

There are many counts of this clonotype. The chain combines TRBV4-3 with TRBJ2-1; maybe TRBD1 (5 bases). The CDR3 runs to 17 residues. The ends were cut back, 1 base at V and 4 bases at J, with 17 bases in the middle. Germline lookup yields CDR1 LGHNA and CDR2 YSLEER. CDR3 coding DNA: TGCGCCAGCAGCCAAGTGGTGGGTAGGGGATTATACAATGAGCAGTTCTTC. Translating it yields CASSQVVGRGLYNEQFF.

This clonotype was detected ten times or more. The V call is TRBV5-1, the J call TRBJ2-6; tentative D call: TRBD1 (6 bases). V dropped 7 bases and J dropped 2 bases, with 13 bases sitting between them. This CDR3 spans 15 amino acids. Germline values: CDR1 SGHRS, CDR2 YFSETQ. CDR3 in amino acids: CASGPGATGANVLTF. The CDR3 DNA is TGCGCCAGCGGTCCAGGGGCGACTGGGGCCAACGTCCTGACTTTC. Full variable domain (rest looked up from reference TRBV5-1 and TRBJ2-6): KAGVTQTPRYLIKTRGQQVTLSCSPISGHRSVSWYQQTPGQGLQFLFEYFSETQRNKGNFPGRFSGRQFSNSRSEMNVSTLELGDSALYLCASGPGATGANVLTFGAGSRLTVL.

This clonotype was seen repeatedly, ten times or more. The gene calls are TRBV6-5 and TRBJ1-2, with 8 positions matching TRBD1. Unmatched junction bases numbered 5, after V lost 2 bases and J lost 3 bases. CDR1 and CDR2 from the germline V gene are MNHEY and SVGAGI. The CDR3 runs 15 residues. The CDR3 region is CASSYRKTGDYGYTF. DNA for the CDR3: TGTGCCAGCAGTTACCGGAAGACAGGGGACTATGGCTACACCTTC.